The 7 T cell receptor beta chains given below trace back to one sample, sequenced in a study of blood T cell repertoires in COVID-19. Profiled with immunoSEQ multiplex PCR; TCRdb holds only in-frame clones, not every one. The sample yields around 190,000 clones, about 91% seen once. Source material: PBMCs or T cells enriched from blood (not recorded which). The receptors come from a man aged 18 to 35 with acute COVID-19.

The table lists this clone with a count of one. The genes are TRBV4-3 and TRBJ2-1, with D possibly matching TRBD2 (5 bases). The V end lost 0 bases, the J end lost 6 bases, and 15 bases lay between the germline ends. CDR3 length equals 16 residues. The germline V gene encodes CDR1 LGHNA and CDR2 YSLEER. CDR3 in amino acids: CASSQDYVEVVNEQFF. DNA of the CDR3: TGCGCCAGCAGCCAAGACTACGTGGAGGTTGTCAATGAGCAGTTCTTC.

This clone showed up just once. V is TRBV9 and J is TRBJ2-3, with 9 bases fitting TRBD2. The CDR3 is 18 residues long. V shed 0 bases and J 0 bases; nucleotides not matched to a gene: 8. Germline CDR1 and CDR2: SGDLS and YYNGEE. CDR3 nucleotides: TGTGCCAGCAGCGTAGCCGAATCCGGGACTAGCAGCACAGATACGCAGTATTTT. It codes for CASSVAESGTSSTDTQYF.

V and J are TRBV9 and TRBJ1-1, with TRBD1 as a possible D gene (5 bases). The CDR3 covers 13 residues. The ends were cut back, 9 bases at V and 0 bases at J, with 12 bases in the middle. Germline values: CDR1 SGDLS, CDR2 YYNGEE. For the CDR3, the DNA is TGTGCCAAGGCGGGGGGATTGAACACTGAAGCTTTCTTT. Its protein is CAKAGGLNTEAFF.

The chain joins TRBV7-9 to TRBJ2-3; TRBD2 aligns across 11 bases. With 3 bases clipped from V and 0 bases from J, the junction kept 5 bases outside the gene matches. This CDR3 has 17 residues. Looked up from germline, CDR1 is SEHNR and CDR2 is FQNEAQ (reference sequence). Here the CDR3 reads CASSFSRLAGSTDTQYF. The CDR3 region has the DNA TGTGCCAGCAGCTTCTCGCGACTAGCGGGAAGCACAGATACGCAGTATTTT.

This chain joins TRBV5-5 and TRBJ1-5; 9 nucleotides agree with TRBD1. The length of the CDR3 is 16 residues. V dropped 4 bases and J dropped 1; count of bases not matched to a gene: 6. Germline loops: CDR1 SGHKS, CDR2 YYEKEE (reference sequence). CDR3 in amino acids: CASSPTGGESNQPQHF. DNA of the CDR3: TGTGCCAGCAGCCCAACAGGGGGCGAAAGCAATCAGCCCCAGCATTTT.

The rearrangement joins TRBV5-4 to TRBJ2-6, with 8 bases lining up with TRBD1. The length of the CDR3 is 15 residues. The trim removed 4 bases at V and 2 bases at J, leaving 2 bases unmatched. Germline loops: CDR1 SGHNT, CDR2 YYREEE (reference sequence). CDR3 nucleotides: TGTGCCAGCAGCCCAGGGGGCGCTGGGGCCAACGTCCTGACTTTC. It is translated as CASSPGGAGANVLTF.

This chain joins TRBV20-1 and TRBJ2-5; D is unclear. This CDR3 region has 10 residues. Looked up from germline, CDR1 is DFQATT and CDR2 is SNEGSKA (reference sequence). V was cut by 6 bases and J by 1 base, with 3 bases left in between. The CDR3 here is CSAVQETQYF. The DNA of the CDR3 is TGCAGTGCCGTCCAAGAGACCCAGTACTTC.